Listed here are 3 T cell receptor beta chains from one sample, sequenced in a study of cytomegalovirus exposure and HLA in healthy donors. Sequencing was performed with immunoSEQ multiplex PCR; in TCRdb, only in-frame clones are kept and a portion is missing. The sample lists roughly 120,000 clones, around 90% seen once, with 1.5% to 2% in the top ten. The sample consisted of PBMCs. The source is a young woman in good health and CMV-seronegative.

The chain has TRBV6-5 and TRBJ2-1, with 13 bases that match TRBD2. The V gene's germline CDR1 is MNHEY and CDR2 SVGAGI. Trimming at V came to 0 bases and at J to 7 bases, leaving 3 bases not matched to a gene. The CDR3 sequence is 16 residues long. The DNA for the CDR3 is TGTGCCAGCAGTTACTCTCCGACTAGCGGGGGGAATGAGCAGTTCTTC. It codes for CASSYSPTSGGNEQFF.

The chain links TRBV28 to TRBJ1-1; no firm D call. V lost 3 bases and J lost 11, with 13 bases in between. In germline, CDR1 is MDHEN, CDR2 SYDVKM. The CDR3 is made up of 12 amino acids. The CDR3 reads CASSFGEIRAFF. DNA of the CDR3: TGTGCCAGCAGTTTTGGGGAGATCAGGGCTTTCTTT.

The rearrangement joins TRBV5-1 to TRBJ2-5; possible D gene TRBD2, 6 bases. Germline loops: CDR1 SGHRS, CDR2 YFSETQ. The length of the CDR3 is 14 residues. Trimming took off 0 bases at V and 5 bases at J, with 11 bases between the two ends. The CDR3 is CASSLGSGRETQYF. The CDR3 DNA is TGCGCCAGCAGCTTGGGTAGCGGTCGGGAGACCCAGTACTTC. Supplemented by reference TRBV5-1 and TRBJ2-5, the full variable domain reads KAGVTQTPRYLIKTRGQQVTLSCSPISGHRSVSWYQQTPGQGLQFLFEYFSETQRNKGNFPGRFSGRQFSNSRSEMNVSTLELGDSALYLCASSLGSGRETQYFGPGTRLLVL.